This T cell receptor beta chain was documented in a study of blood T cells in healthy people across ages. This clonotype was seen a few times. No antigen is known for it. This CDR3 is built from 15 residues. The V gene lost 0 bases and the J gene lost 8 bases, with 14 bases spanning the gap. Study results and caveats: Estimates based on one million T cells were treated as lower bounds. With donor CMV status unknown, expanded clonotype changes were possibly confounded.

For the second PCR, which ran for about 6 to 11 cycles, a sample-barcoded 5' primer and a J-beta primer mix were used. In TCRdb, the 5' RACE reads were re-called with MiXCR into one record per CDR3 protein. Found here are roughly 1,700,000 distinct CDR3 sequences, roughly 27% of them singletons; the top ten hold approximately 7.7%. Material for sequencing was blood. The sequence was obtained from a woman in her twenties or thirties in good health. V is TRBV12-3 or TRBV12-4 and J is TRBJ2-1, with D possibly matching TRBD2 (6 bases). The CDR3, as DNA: TGTGCCAGCAGTTTAGCTCTGGGGGGTGGCGATGAGCAGTTCTTC. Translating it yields CASSLALGGGDEQFF.